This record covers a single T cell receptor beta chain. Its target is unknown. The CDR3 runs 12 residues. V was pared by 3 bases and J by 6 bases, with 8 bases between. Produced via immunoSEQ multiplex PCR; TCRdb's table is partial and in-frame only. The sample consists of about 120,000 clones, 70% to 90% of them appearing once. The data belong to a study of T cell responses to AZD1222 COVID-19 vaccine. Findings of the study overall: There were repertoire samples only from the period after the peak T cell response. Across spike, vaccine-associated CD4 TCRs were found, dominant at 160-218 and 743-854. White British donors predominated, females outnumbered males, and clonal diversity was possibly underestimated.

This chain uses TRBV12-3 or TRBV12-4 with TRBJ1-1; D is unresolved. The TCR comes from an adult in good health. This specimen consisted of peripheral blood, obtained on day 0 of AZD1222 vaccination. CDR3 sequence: CASSLGFPEAFF. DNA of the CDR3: TGTGCCAGCAGTTTGGGGTTCCCTGAAGCTTTCTTT.